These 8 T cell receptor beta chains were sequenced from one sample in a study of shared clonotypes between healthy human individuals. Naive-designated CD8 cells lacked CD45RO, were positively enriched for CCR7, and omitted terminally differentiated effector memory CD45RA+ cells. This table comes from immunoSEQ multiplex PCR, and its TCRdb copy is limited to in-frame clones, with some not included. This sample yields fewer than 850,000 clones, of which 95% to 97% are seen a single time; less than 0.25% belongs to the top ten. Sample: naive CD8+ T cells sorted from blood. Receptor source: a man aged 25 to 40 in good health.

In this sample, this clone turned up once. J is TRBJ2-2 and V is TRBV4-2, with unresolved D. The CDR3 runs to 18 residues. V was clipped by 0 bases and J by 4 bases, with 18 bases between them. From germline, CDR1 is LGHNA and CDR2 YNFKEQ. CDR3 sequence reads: CASSQEGFGGQPTGELFF. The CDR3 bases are TGTGCCAGCAGCCAAGAAGGGTTTGGTGGCCAGCCCACCGGGGAGCTGTTTTTT.

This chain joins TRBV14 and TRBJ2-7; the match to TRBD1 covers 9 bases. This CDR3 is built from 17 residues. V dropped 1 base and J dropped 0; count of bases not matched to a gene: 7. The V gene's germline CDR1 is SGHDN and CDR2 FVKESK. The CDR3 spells CASSQAYRGRYSYEQYF. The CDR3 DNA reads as TGTGCCAGCAGCCAAGCTTACAGGGGGCGCTACTCCTACGAGCAGTACTTC.

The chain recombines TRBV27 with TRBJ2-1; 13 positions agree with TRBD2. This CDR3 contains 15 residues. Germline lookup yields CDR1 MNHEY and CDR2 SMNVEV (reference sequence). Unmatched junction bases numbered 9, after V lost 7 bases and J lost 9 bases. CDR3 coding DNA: TGTGCCAGCACTCCCGGACTAGCGGGAGCCCGTGAGCAGTTCTTC. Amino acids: CASTPGLAGAREQFF.

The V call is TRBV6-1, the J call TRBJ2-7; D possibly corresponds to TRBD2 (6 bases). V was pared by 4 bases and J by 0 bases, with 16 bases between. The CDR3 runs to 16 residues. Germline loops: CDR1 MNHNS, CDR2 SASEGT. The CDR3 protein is CASSAQWEAFSYEQYF. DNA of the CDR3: TGTGCCAGCAGTGCTCAGTGGGAGGCCTTCTCCTACGAGCAGTACTTC.

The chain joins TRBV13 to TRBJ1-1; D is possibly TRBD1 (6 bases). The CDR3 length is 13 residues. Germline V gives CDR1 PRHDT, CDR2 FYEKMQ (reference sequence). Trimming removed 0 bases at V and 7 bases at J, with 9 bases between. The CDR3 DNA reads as TGTGCCAGCAGCTTAGGGGACAGTGTTGAAGCTTTCTTT. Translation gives CASSLGDSVEAFF.

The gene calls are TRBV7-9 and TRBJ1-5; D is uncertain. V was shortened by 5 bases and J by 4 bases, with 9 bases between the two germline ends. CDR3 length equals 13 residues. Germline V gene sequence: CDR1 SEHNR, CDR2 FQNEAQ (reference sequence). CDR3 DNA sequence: TGTGCCAGCAGCCCCCCGGGGAATCAGCCCCAGCATTTT. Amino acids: CASSPPGNQPQHF.

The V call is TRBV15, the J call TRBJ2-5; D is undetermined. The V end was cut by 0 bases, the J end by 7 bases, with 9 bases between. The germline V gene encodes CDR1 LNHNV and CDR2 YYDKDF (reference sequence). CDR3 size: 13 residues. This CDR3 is CATSRDKTGTQYF. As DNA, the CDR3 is TGTGCCACCAGCAGAGATAAAACGGGGACCCAGTACTTC.

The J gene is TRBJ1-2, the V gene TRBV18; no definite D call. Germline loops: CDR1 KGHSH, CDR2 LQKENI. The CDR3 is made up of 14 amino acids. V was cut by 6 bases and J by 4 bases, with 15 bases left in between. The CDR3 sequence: CASSDRTSSYGYTF. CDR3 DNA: TGTGCCAGCTCCGACCGTACGAGTTCCTATGGCTACACCTTC.